What follows are 22 T cell receptor beta chains derived from one specimen sequenced in a study of blood T cell repertoires in COVID-19 (TCRdb year 2020). Receptor libraries were prepared by the immunoSEQ multiplex PCR assay. The clones in this table, taken by TCRdb from immuneACCESS, are in-frame only. Not every clone is retained; where verified, under half of the shortfall comes from an unresolved V gene, and the cause of the rest is unknown. Counted in this sample were roughly 60,000 clones; around four fifths of them appeared once. Together, the top ten hold around 3.8% of the sample. Material for sequencing was peripheral blood. The origin of the receptors is an elderly woman with acute or convalescent COVID-19.

V and J are TRBV6-6 and TRBJ1-1; weak D call: TRBD1 (5 bases). Germline-derived CDR1 and CDR2 are MNHNY and SVGAGI (reference sequence). V shed 2 bases and J shed 6 bases, with 10 bases lying between them. The CDR3 is 13 residues long. For the CDR3, the DNA is TGTGCCAGCAGTTACGCCCAGGGTTCTGAAGCTTTCTTT. Translated, it gives CASSYAQGSEAFF.

The chain is built from TRBV10-3 and TRBJ1-1; D gene unclear. The length of the CDR3 is 12 residues. The V and J ends lost 6 bases and 4 bases respectively, with 9 bases between them. The V gene's germline CDR1 is ENHRY and CDR2 SYGVKD. For the CDR3, the DNA is TGTGCCATCAGGGGGAGGAGCACTGAAGCTTTCTTT. The encoded protein is CAIRGRSTEAFF.

This rearrangement joins TRBV7-3 to TRBJ1-1; D possibly corresponds to TRBD1 (6 bases). The CDR3 extends over 13 amino acids. Germline CDR1 reads SGHTA; CDR2 reads FQGTGA. V was pared by 5 bases and J by 8 bases, with 15 bases between. CDR3 loop: CASSRGVTGEAFF. CDR3 nucleotide sequence: TGTGCCAGCAGCCGGGGGGTAACAGGGGAAGCTTTCTTT.

The chain links TRBV7-3 to TRBJ1-3; D possibly corresponds to TRBD1 (5 bases). Looked up from germline, CDR1 is SGHTA and CDR2 is FQGTGA. Trimming pared 5 bases from V and 2 bases from J, leaving 13 bases between. The length of the CDR3 is 15 residues. Here the CDR3 DNA reads TGTGCCAGCAGCCTCGGGGGGGATCCTGGAAACACCATATATTTT. This encodes CASSLGGDPGNTIYF.

This clone was observed a few times. The rearrangement links TRBV25-1 to TRBJ2-1; 9 bases agree with TRBD2. CDR1 is MGHDK and CDR2 is SYGVNS in the germline V gene. The junction had 18 bases not matched to a gene; V was cut back by 4 bases and J by 8 bases. The CDR3 runs 18 residues. The CDR3 loop is CASSGGLAGPGRIDEQFF. CDR3 sequence (DNA): TGTGCCAGCAGTGGGGGGCTAGCGGGGCCGGGGCGCATCGATGAGCAGTTCTTC.

The J gene is TRBJ2-1, the V gene TRBV7-9, with 9 positions matching TRBD2. J gave up 7 bases and V 2 bases, and 9 bases lay outside the gene matches. From germline, CDR1 is SEHNR and CDR2 FQNEAQ (reference sequence). This CDR3 is 16 amino acids long. As DNA, the CDR3 is TGTGCCAGCAGCTTACACAGCGGGAGGTCTGGTAATGAGCAGTTCTTC. Amino acid sequence: CASSLHSGRSGNEQFF.

This clone was detected a few times. The chain carries TRBV4-1 and TRBJ2-7; 8 bases are a match to TRBD1. The V gene's germline CDR1 is MGHRA and CDR2 YSYEKL. V gave up 0 bases and J gave up 2 bases; unmatched junction bases: 3. The CDR3 extends over 15 amino acids. In DNA form, the CDR3 reads TGCGCCAGCAGCCAAGAAGGGACAGGAGCCTACGAGCAGTACTTC. Its translation is CASSQEGTGAYEQYF.

This chain connects TRBV12-3 or TRBV12-4 to TRBJ2-7, with TRBD1 matching over 7 bases. This CDR3 spans 13 amino acids. J lost 8 bases, V lost 1 base, and 5 bases had no gene match. DNA for the CDR3: TGTGCCAGCAGTTTAGAGACAGGGAACAAGCAGTACTTC. Protein sequence: CASSLETGNKQYF.

This chain uses TRBV7-6 with TRBJ2-5, with D perhaps matching TRBD2 (7 bases). This CDR3 comprises 16 residues. The germline V gene encodes CDR1 SGHVS and CDR2 FNYEAQ. V lost 0 bases, J lost 3 bases, and 14 bases lay in between. DNA of the CDR3: TGTGCCAGCAGCTTAGCGCTGTGGGGGGGCAAAGAGACCCAGTACTTC. This gives the protein CASSLALWGGKETQYF.

The chain carries TRBV11-3 and TRBJ2-1, with TRBD2 matching 8 bases. The V segment lost 5 bases and the J segment 6 bases; nucleotides outside the gene matches: 9. CDR1 and CDR2 (germline): SGHNT, YENEEA. The CDR3 loop spans 15 amino acids. CDR3 sequence: CASSPNGGAGNEQFF. Here the CDR3 DNA reads TGTGCCAGCAGCCCAAACGGGGGGGCGGGCAATGAGCAGTTCTTC.

V gene TRBV19 combines with J gene TRBJ2-7; D uncertain. V was pared by 8 bases and J by 10 bases, with 15 bases between. Germline CDR1 is LNHDA and CDR2 is SQIVND (reference sequence). CDR3 length: 11 residues. DNA for the CDR3: TGTGCCAGTGCAAACCCCACTGTCCAGTACTTC. Amino acid sequence: CASANPTVQYF.

The V and J genes are TRBV4-2 and TRBJ2-7, with 7 positions matching TRBD1. Trimming took 0 bases from V and 4 from J; bases not matched to a gene: 3. CDR3 length equals 14 residues. Germline V gene sequence: CDR1 LGHNA, CDR2 YNFKEQ. CDR3 sequence (DNA): TGTGCCAGCAGCCAAGATCCAGGGGGTTACGAGCAGTACTTC. Translating gives CASSQDPGGYEQYF.

This clone turned up a few times. The rearrangement joins TRBV6-2 or TRBV6-3 to TRBJ2-7; the match to TRBD2 covers 11 bases. V lost 4 bases to trimming and J lost 4 bases; unmatched junction nucleotides: 9. Germline V gene lookup returns CDR1 MNHEY and CDR2 SVGEGT. CDR3 length: 16 residues. The CDR3 DNA is TGTGCCAGCAGTTTTAGCGGGAGGGCCTTTTCGTACGAGCAGTACTTC. It specifies CASSFSGRAFSYEQYF.

The chain has TRBV7-3 and TRBJ2-7; 9 bases match TRBD1. CDR1 is SGHTA, CDR2 FQGTGA, per germline. This CDR3 spans 15 amino acids. With V trimmed by 0 bases and J by 4 bases, 4 bases remained unmatched. DNA for the CDR3: TGTGCCAGCAGCTTAACGGGACAGGGACGTTACGAGCAGTACTTC. Translated, it gives CASSLTGQGRYEQYF.

This chain links TRBV5-6 with TRBJ1-2; TRBD1 agrees at 7 bases. Germline CDR1 and CDR2: SGHDT and YYEEEE. V lost 4 bases, J lost 9 bases, and 12 bases stayed unmatched. This CDR3 contains 14 residues. The CDR3 here is CASSPGTDSFRYTF. The CDR3, as DNA: TGTGCCAGCAGCCCCGGGACAGATTCTTTTCGCTACACCTTC.

This clone was seen only once. The chain carries TRBV6-1 and TRBJ1-5; 9 bases line up with TRBD1. This CDR3 comprises 15 residues. Unmatched junction bases numbered 11, after V lost 6 bases and J lost 8 bases. Germline CDR1 MNHNS, CDR2 SASEGT. CDR3: CASRPPDRGLEPQHF. The DNA of the CDR3 is TGTGCCAGCAGGCCCCCCGACAGGGGGTTGGAGCCCCAGCATTTT.

The sample holds one count of this clone. V and J are TRBV4-2 and TRBJ2-2; 9 bases fit TRBD2. CDR1 is LGHNA and CDR2 is YNFKEQ in the germline V gene. V lost 4 bases and J lost 4; bases outside the gene matches: 10. The CDR3 is 17 residues long. CDR3 in amino acids: CASSPLTSGGGTGELFF. Written as DNA, the CDR3 is TGTGCCAGCAGCCCTCTGACTAGCGGAGGGGGCACCGGGGAGCTGTTTTTT.

V gene TRBV28 combines with J gene TRBJ2-2; 10 positions match TRBD2. This CDR3 has 13 amino acids. Germline V gene lookup returns CDR1 MDHEN and CDR2 SYDVKM. The V gene end was trimmed by 10 bases and the J gene end by 5 bases; junction bases not matched to a gene: 4. In DNA form, the CDR3 reads TGTGCCATACGGACTAGCGGAACCGGGGAGCTGTTTTTT. The encoded protein is CAIRTSGTGELFF. The whole variable domain, remainder taken from reference TRBV28 and TRBJ2-2, is DVKVTQSSRYLVKRTGEKVFLECVQDMDHENMFWYRQDPGLGLRLIYFSYDVKMKEKGDIPEGYSVSREKKERFSLILESASTNQTSMYLCAIRTSGTGELFFGEGSRLTVL.

The genes are TRBV6-6 and TRBJ2-7; 7 bases fit TRBD2. The CDR3 is made up of 14 amino acids. V trimming: 8 bases; J trimming: 4 bases; junction bases outside the gene matches: 11. The germline V gene encodes CDR1 MNHNY and CDR2 SVGAGI (reference sequence). DNA for the CDR3: TGTGCCAGCGGTGACTACGGGGGGAAATACGAGCAGTACTTC. It specifies CASGDYGGKYEQYF.

This chain connects TRBV19 to TRBJ1-5, with a tentative D call TRBD1 (6 bases). The V end lost 4 bases, the J end lost 0 bases, and 13 bases lay between the germline ends. CDR3 length: 16 residues. CDR1 and CDR2 (germline): LNHDA, SQIVND (reference sequence). The CDR3 nucleotides read TGTGCCAGTAGTAGAAGGGGGACGGCTAGCAATCAGCCCCAGCATTTT. It is translated as CASSRRGTASNQPQHF.

V gene TRBV5-1 combines with J gene TRBJ2-3; a possible D gene is TRBD1 (7 bases). Germline loops: CDR1 SGHRS, CDR2 YFSETQ. The length of the CDR3 is 15 residues. With 5 bases removed from V and 5 bases from J, the gap between germline ends came to 18 bases. The CDR3 region is CASSLDGQGGDTQYF. As DNA, the CDR3 is TGCGCCAGCAGTCTGGACGGTCAGGGGGGAGATACGCAGTATTTT.

The CDR3 bases are TGTGCCAGCAGAAATACAGGGGGCAATGAAAAACTGTTTTTT. Amino acids: CASRNTGGNEKLFF. The chain combines TRBV6-5 with TRBJ1-4; 9 bases match TRBD1. V shed 6 bases and J 5 bases; nucleotides not matched to a gene: 4. Germline V gene data show CDR1 as MNHEY and CDR2 as SVGAGI. The CDR3 is 14 residues long.